Here is one T cell receptor (beta chain) with its context. Its antigen is unknown. Base qualities were left out, and no much larger clone turns up one base away. These data belong to a study of cytomegalovirus exposure and HLA in healthy donors (dated by TCRdb to the late 2010s). Background for the entire study: In an earlier analysis of roughly 590 of the donors, 276 Gb of sequence data and 95 million to 130 million unique TCR beta sequences from about 179 million T cells were reported. An early release that covered fewer than 750 HLA-typed donors contained 300 to 350 gigabases of sequencing data and around 85 million unique TCR sequences. The genetic ancestry cluster associated with self-reported Caucasian donors included around 76% of the roughly 380 genotyped donors. The study was designed to test whether signatures of past pathogen exposure could be identified by cataloging public T cell receptors. The study profiled the T cell repertoires of 666 subjects by immunosequencing and related them to cytomegalovirus serostatus. A separate validation cohort of about 110 different subjects was used in addition to the roughly 670-subject first cohort. To predict cytomegalovirus infection status, the study combined high-throughput TCR immunosequencing, statistical association of individual TCRs with disease status, and machine learning. A later analysis re-analyzed previously published TCR beta repertoires from approximately 700 donors and added high-resolution HLA genotyping to study TCR occurrence patterns. The later analysis used no new phenotypic data to find candidate immune exposures, relying instead on TCR beta sequences and their occurrence across donors. An earlier analysis of approximately 500 of the donors applied high-throughput TCR beta sequencing to assess whether each TCR beta V gene segment acted as functional or pseudogenic. Donor age, sex, ethnicity and CMV serostatus were compiled alongside the repertoire data. A later genetic analysis took genome-wide SNP genotypes for about 55% of the roughly 670 donors and used that subset as a discovery cohort. All discovery cohort repertoires had been generated on a single sequencing platform. Class I and class II HLA loci were covered by the typing at four-digit resolution. The number of typed donors differed by locus: about 620-630 for A, B, C, DRB1 and DQB1; some 500 for DQA1; 600 to 610 for DPA1; and 400 to 480 for DPB1. Because of strong linkage in the cohort, roughly five DR-DQ haplotypes were treated as single units for association and clustering. Among about 370 genotyped donors of the cohort, an average of around 250,000 unique TCR beta nucleotide sequences was sequenced per donor, of which about 18% were non-productive. General findings and caveats noted by the study authors: Presence/absence analyses assumed roughly uniform sequencing depth across donors, an assumption that may not hold. Strong co-occurrence of HLA alleles, especially DR and DQ, made assigning TCR associations to individual alleles difficult. Correlated functional status among segregating V segments might reflect linkage disequilibrium, but an unknown experimental factor could not be ruled out. According to the authors, the approach could potentially be generalized to other disease states and immunological phenotypes. Over 15 rarely observed V segments, including chromosome 9 orphons, were excluded from the earlier analysis of just under 600 of the donors because counts were too low. A later analysis found that HLA-associated TCR beta chains were more clonally expanded and had lower generation probabilities than equally common non-associated chains. The classifier was reported to diagnose cytomegalovirus status with high specificity and sensitivity in both the original cohort and the validation cohort. A total of about 150 TCR beta chains were listed by the study as associated with cytomegalovirus. In a later analysis, the rate of TCR association differed among HLA loci, with DRB1 alleles having the most associated TCRs and HLA-C alleles having the fewest. Only TCR beta chains were sequenced in this cohort, and the absence of alpha or paired-chain data limited detectable features. In an earlier analysis of fewer than 750 of the donors, most TCR beta V segments were observed in productive rearrangements about 87% or about 30% of the time, broadly matching IMGT annotations. According to a later analysis, most CMV-associated TCR beta chains appeared to be HLA-restricted, and the HLA associations seemed to be driven largely by CMV exposure. Because some donors lacked HLA typing at each locus, the association tests relied only on the typed subset. The 87-base-pair reads could not distinguish some IMGT-functional V segments, including TRBV6-2 and TRBV6-3, so those segments were excluded. For the cohort, immune exposure information was limited to CMV serostatus. A further reported finding was that TCR beta sequences accurately predicted the HLA-A and HLA-B alleles for most subjects in the first cohort. At a false discovery rate of 0.05, a later analysis linked approximately 18,000 TCR beta sequences to specific HLA alleles. A later analysis reported that several top co-occurrence clusters appeared linked to parvovirus B19, influenza, CMV and Epstein-Barr virus. According to a later genetic analysis, donors in an Asian-associated ancestry cluster had fewer N-insertions in productive TCRs than the approximately 700-donor mean. While some public TCRs were present in many individuals, most TCR sequences turned up only very rarely across donors. In vitro tests confirmed that a few of the cytomegalovirus-associated TCR beta chains recognize cytomegalovirus antigens. V-gene and J-gene trimming of TCR beta chains was associated with a missense DCLRE1C variant in a later genetic analysis, and the association was replicated in an independent cohort. A group of highly shared sequence variants was considered likely to be a technical artifact of the sequencing pipeline.

Reading from cysteine to phenylalanine, the CDR3 counts 15 amino acids. Only the CDR3 DNA is retained, 45 bases long and in frame from the first base. Trimmed from V: 6 bases; trimmed from J: 2 bases; junction bases lacking a gene match: 5. CDR1 and CDR2 are read off the germline V gene as LGHNA and YSLEER. Library preparation used the immunoSEQ multiplex PCR assay. The multiplex PCR relied on a mix of 60 forward primers for TCR Vbeta segments and 13 reverse primers for TCR Jbeta segments. Amplification of the CDR3 region of rearranged TCR beta genes was performed with a multiplex PCR assay on genomic DNA. The Illumina HiSeq System was used to sequence the amplified TCR beta libraries as 87-base-pair reads. In the authors' own workflow: Across the roughly 600 repertoires, a later analysis counted roughly 84 million unique TCR beta chains, 9.5 million to 13 million of which were shared by at least two donors. A nearest-neighbor algorithm error-corrected the raw reads and collapsed the reads into unique sequences, merging closely related sequences to remove PCR and sequencing errors. CDR3 sequences were aligned to IMGT reference sequences to assign V, D and J gene segments. For a sequence to be retained, at least a six-nucleotide match to both a V gene segment and a J gene segment was required. A rearrangement counted as productive if the CDR3 had no stop codons and remained in frame with V and J, and every other rearrangement counted as non-productive. CDR3 was defined by IMGT convention, running from the second conserved V-encoded cysteine to the conserved J-encoded phenylalanine. Sequences without an unambiguous match to a single V gene segment were excluded from the earlier analysis of 587 of the donors. An earlier analysis of 550 to 650 of the donors classified V segments as functional when productive rearrangements were above 56.7% and as segregating when the standard deviation between donors was above 5%. To diagnose cytomegalovirus status from the catalog of TCR beta chain sequences, a statistical classification framework was built. In a later analysis, TCR nucleotide sequences were compared against IMGT/GENE-DB human TR gene sequences so that V and J genes could be assigned. The TCRdist pipeline was used in a later analysis to assign CDR3 sequences and most-parsimonious VDJ recombination scenarios. In a later analysis, each TCR beta chain was defined by its CDR3 amino acid sequence together with its V-gene family, and reads lacking a unique V-gene family were excluded. In a later analysis, 500 to 700 highly shared, low-generation-probability nucleotide sequences were removed to address suspected cross-contamination and a sequencing artifact. In a later analysis, a clonal expansion index was calculated for each public chain from normalized within-repertoire ranks of inferred template counts. Generation probabilities in a later analysis came from a VDJ recombination model fitted to out-of-frame rearrangements, and those results were checked against IGoR. In a later analysis, TCR-TCR, TCR-HLA and TCR-CMV co-occurrence was scored with hypergeometric tests, and a repertoire-size bias correction was applied to TCR pairs. To estimate false discovery rates, a later analysis permuted the HLA or CMV assignments 20 times. In a later analysis, co-occurring TCRs were grouped using DBSCAN, with TCRdist sequence similarity added in when clustering inside HLA-allele-positive subsets. Co-occurrence clustering excluded repertoires with fewer than 30,000 or more than 120,000 public chains, plus five with anomalous nucleotide sharing. Not all clones reach the TCRdb copy of this immuneACCESS table, which keeps in-frame sequences only. Checked studies attribute under half of the gap to unresolved V genes and leave the rest unexplained. Clone size and the V and J calls come from that table; the DNA yielded D and trimming. This sample comprises 150,000 to 200,000 clones, about 77% of them detected only once. The ten largest make up around 3% of the sample.

The cohort comprised fewer than 700 healthy bone marrow donors. At the time of sampling, every cohort member was nominally healthy, though immune exposures that went unrecorded were likely present. The donor was CMV seropositive and belonged to the group of 250 to 300 seropositive cohort members. A peripheral blood sample was provided by each donor, and peripheral blood mononuclear cells were used for TCR beta sequencing. The Qiagen DNeasy Blood Extraction Kit was used to extract genomic DNA from the blood cell samples. The sample consisted of PBMCs. This TCR derives from a woman in her thirties or forties in good health and CMV-seropositive. The chain joins TRBV4-3 to TRBJ2-3, and 10 junctional nucleotides match TRBD2. The DNA reads as follows: TGCGCCAGCAGTCGAGCGGGGGGGCACACAGATACGCAGTATTTT. The resulting protein is CASSRAGGHTDTQYF.